A selection of T cell receptor beta chains follows, all from one sample in a study of Ad26.COV2.S vaccination and SARS-CoV-2 variants. The method was immunoSEQ multiplex PCR; TCRdb's version includes in-frame clones alone and lacks a portion of them. The sample consists of 300,000 to 400,000 clones, around 90% of them appearing once. The sample was peripheral blood, taken in a trial of Ad26.COV2.S vaccine versus placebo. These receptors were obtained from a person between 18 and 65 years old who received the Ad26.COV2.S COVID-19 vaccine or a placebo. Both conserved end residues are part of each CDR3. The order of the fields is CDR3 DNA, CDR3 protein, clone size, CDR3 length, D gene, J gene, V gene. A D gene is named only where the DNA matches it firmly. Size tells how often a clone was seen (once, few, many) or the class of an expanded clone, and some rows leave it out.

TGTGCCAGCAGTTACGTACAGCGTGAAAAACTGTTTTTT CASSYVQREKLFF few 13 - TRBJ1-4 TRBV12-3/TRBV12-4
TGTGCCAGCAGCTCCACTCAGGTAAACACTGAAGCTTTCTTT CASSSTQVNTEAFF few 14 - TRBJ1-1 TRBV7-9
TGTGCCAGCAGTTACACACGCGAATCGACCCAGTACTTC CASSYTRESTQYF - 13 - TRBJ2-5 TRBV6-6
TGTGCCAGCAGCTTAGATTCGGTAAAACTGTTTTTT CASSLDSVKLFF - 12 - TRBJ1-4 TRBV7-9
TGTGCCAGCACCTCAGGGGGGACCCACAGGACCGGGGAGCTGTTTTTT CASTSGGTHRTGELFF - 16 - TRBJ2-2 TRBV11-3
TGCGCCAGCAGCCAAGATAGGGGTAGTGGGTTTACTGAAGCTTTCTTT CASSQDRGSGFTEAFF - 16 - TRBJ1-1 TRBV4-3
TGCAGTGCTAAGGCCATTCAGTACTTC CSAKAIQYF - 9 - TRBJ2-4 TRBV20-1
TGTGCCAGCAGTTTGGGGAGCGGGAGCAATCAGCCCCAGCATTTT CASSLGSGSNQPQHF once 15 - TRBJ1-5 TRBV27
TGCAGCGTTGGACCGGCCCCTAACTATGGCTACACCTTC CSVGPAPNYGYTF once 13 - TRBJ1-2 TRBV29-1
TGTGCCAGCAGCCCCCTGGGGACAGGGGATGAGACCCAGTACTTC CASSPLGTGDETQYF - 15 TRBD1 TRBJ2-5 TRBV28
TGTGCCAGCAGCTTACTCTATTTGCAAGAGACCCAGTACTTC CASSLLYLQETQYF - 14 - TRBJ2-5 TRBV7-9
TGCGCCAGCAGCTTAGGTCTGATCTCAGATACGCAGTATTTT CASSLGLISDTQYF few 14 - TRBJ2-3 TRBV5-1
TGTGCCAGCAGTGAAGCTCCTAGCGGGGGGGCCCGGGAGACCCAGTACTTC CASSEAPSGGARETQYF - 17 TRBD2 TRBJ2-5 TRBV6-1
TGTGCCAGCAGTTTCCCCGGGGGGCTAAGGGGCTACACCTTC CASSFPGGLRGYTF once 14 - TRBJ1-2 TRBV28
TGTGCCAGCAGTTTGGGTCTAGAAGCTTTCTTT CASSLGLEAFF - 11 - TRBJ1-1 TRBV12-3/TRBV12-4
TGTGCCAGCAGCCAGGGACAGGGAGCTTTTTATGGCTACACCTTC CASSQGQGAFYGYTF few 15 TRBD1 TRBJ1-2 TRBV7-2
TGTGCCAGCAGCGCAGGGACTAGCAGAACAGATACGCAGTATTTT CASSAGTSRTDTQYF - 15 TRBD2 TRBJ2-3 TRBV9
TGTGCCAGCGGACCAGGCGGGGGGGCCTCAGATACGCAGTATTTT CASGPGGGASDTQYF - 15 TRBD2 TRBJ2-3 TRBV6-5
TGTGCCACCAGTGATGTACGACAGGGACACGATGAGCAGTTCTTC CATSDVRQGHDEQFF - 15 TRBD1 TRBJ2-1 TRBV24-1
TGCAGTGCTACCCTGCGGGACACACGAATCTTC CSATLRDTRIF - 11 - TRBJ2-1 TRBV20-1
TGTGCCAGCAGCTTACCCCAAACAGGGAAAGGCAATGAGCAGTTCTTC CASSLPQTGKGNEQFF once 16 - TRBJ2-1 TRBV7-2
TGTGCCAGTAGTATAGATCTTACAGGGGGCGCGAGGACGAGTAATTCACCCCTCCACTTT CASSIDLTGGARTSNSPLHF - 20 TRBD1 TRBJ1-6 TRBV19
TGTGCCAGTAGTACCCATGACACCGGGGAGCTGTTTTTT CASSTHDTGELFF - 13 - TRBJ2-2 TRBV19
TGTGCCAGCAGTTCCCTCGGGTTGACGGGCAAAAACATTCAGTACTTC CASSSLGLTGKNIQYF - 16 - TRBJ2-4 TRBV6-2/TRBV6-3
TGTGCCAGCAGCTTACGAGGGGCGGGGCTCGACACTGAAGCTTTCTTT CASSLRGAGLDTEAFF - 16 - TRBJ1-1 TRBV7-9
TGTGCCAGCAGCTTAGCCGGAGTCACCGGGGAGCTGTTTTTT CASSLAGVTGELFF - 14 - TRBJ2-2 TRBV7-2
TGCGCCAGCACTAGTGGAGTTACTGAAGCTTTCTTT CASTSGVTEAFF few 12 - TRBJ1-1 TRBV10-2
TGTGCCAGCAGCTTAGATGGGACAGAGACAGATACGCAGTATTTT CASSLDGTETDTQYF once 15 TRBD1 TRBJ2-3 TRBV7-9
TGTGCCTGGAGTGTACACAGTCCCGGGGAGCTGTTTTTT CAWSVHSPGELFF - 13 - TRBJ2-2 TRBV30
TGCGCCAGCAGCCCTGGACAGGGAGCGTACGAGCAGTACTTC CASSPGQGAYEQYF - 14 TRBD1 TRBJ2-7 TRBV5-1
TGTGCCAGCAGCCCATTTGGCTGGGGTAATTTGGATACGCAGTATTTT CASSPFGWGNLDTQYF - 16 - TRBJ2-3 TRBV11-3
TGTGCCAGCAGCTTAACAGGGGGTTGGTATGGCTACACCTTC CASSLTGGWYGYTF - 14 - TRBJ1-2 TRBV7-3
TGTGCCTGGAAAAGGGACACTAACTATGGCTACACCTTC CAWKRDTNYGYTF - 13 - TRBJ1-2 TRBV30
TGTGCCAGCAGCTTCGGCCCGGGACAGGGGCGAGGAAACACCATATATTTT CASSFGPGQGRGNTIYF - 17 TRBD1 TRBJ1-3 TRBV13
TGTGCCAGCAGCTTAGAGGGTTTGGTGGCCGAGCAGTTCTTC CASSLEGLVAEQFF - 14 - TRBJ2-1 TRBV7-9
TGTGCCAGCAGTCTTTTGGGGCCCTACGAGCAGTACTTC CASSLLGPYEQYF - 13 - TRBJ2-7 TRBV7-9
TGTGCCAGCAGCTTAGCAACAGGGGACTATGGCTACACCTTC CASSLATGDYGYTF once 14 TRBD1 TRBJ1-2 TRBV11-2
TGTGCCAGCAGCGTAGGGGTGGGATCGACGTCTGGAAACACCATATATTTT CASSVGVGSTSGNTIYF - 17 - TRBJ1-3 TRBV9
TGTGCCATCAGTGAGTTGAAGACAGAGGGGGATAATGGCTACACCTTC CAISELKTEGDNGYTF - 16 - TRBJ1-2 TRBV10-3
TGCGCCAGCAGCTTGGAACTAGCGGGACCGAGCTCCTACAATGAGCAGTTCTTC CASSLELAGPSSYNEQFF - 18 TRBD2 TRBJ2-1 TRBV5-1
TGTGCCAGCAGCGTAGTAAGCGGGGGAGCCTACAATGAGCAGTTCTTC CASSVVSGGAYNEQFF - 16 TRBD2 TRBJ2-1 TRBV9
TGTGCCAGTAAAGGACCGTGGGTGGGTCAGCCCCAGCATTTT CASKGPWVGQPQHF - 14 - TRBJ1-5 TRBV19
TGCGCCAGCAGCTCAGCTATTAGTCAGCCCCAGCATTTT CASSSAISQPQHF - 13 - TRBJ1-5 TRBV5-1
TGTGCCAGCAGTGACACTAGCGGGCGGAAGCTCCTCTCCTACAATGAGCAGTTCTTC CASSDTSGRKLLSYNEQFF - 19 TRBD2 TRBJ2-1 TRBV28
TGTGCCAGCAGCCTCCAGGACAGCCAAAATGAAGCTTTCTTT CASSLQDSQNEAFF - 14 - TRBJ1-1 TRBV7-9
TGTGCCAGCAGCTCTCAGTGGTTGCAGTTCTTC CASSSQWLQFF - 11 - TRBJ2-1 TRBV5-6
TGTGCCAGCAGTTTGTTGGGAGGCGATCAGCCCCAGCATTTT CASSLLGGDQPQHF - 14 - TRBJ1-5 TRBV28
TGTGCCAGCAGCTTAGCCGTGACAGGGGTAGCTTTCTTT CASSLAVTGVAFF - 13 TRBD1 TRBJ1-1 TRBV7-9
TGTGCCAGCAGCTTGACTAGCGGGGGGGCCACCGGGGAGCTGTTTTTT CASSLTSGGATGELFF - 16 TRBD2 TRBJ2-2 TRBV7-2
TGCGCCAGCAGCCAAGCCTGGGACAGGAGTCGAAACACCATATATTTT CASSQAWDRSRNTIYF - 16 TRBD1 TRBJ1-3 TRBV4-3
TGCGCCAGCAGCTTAGGGGCTCTTGCCTACGAGCAGTACTTC CASSLGALAYEQYF - 14 - TRBJ2-7 TRBV5-1
TGTGCCAGCAGTATCACAAGAAACTATGGCTACACCTTC CASSITRNYGYTF - 13 - TRBJ1-2 TRBV12-3/TRBV12-4
TGTGCCAGCAGTCCTAGAGGGGGATCAGTCGTGCGAGAATTAAATTCACCCCTCCACTTT CASSPRGGSVVRELNSPLHF - 20 - TRBJ1-6 TRBV6-6
TGCGCCAGCAGCTTGACAGGGGTTATCGCTGAAGCTTTCTTT CASSLTGVIAEAFF - 14 TRBD1 TRBJ1-1 TRBV5-1
TGTGCCAGCAGCCTACAAAAGTGGGACTATGGCTACACCTTC CASSLQKWDYGYTF - 14 - TRBJ1-2 TRBV3-1/TRBV3-2
TGTGCCAGCAGCTTATCTGTAGGGGCAGGCACTGAAGCTTTCTTT CASSLSVGAGTEAFF - 15 - TRBJ1-1 TRBV7-9
TGTGCCAGCAGCCCTTTTTCCGGGACAGGGTTCGCGACTGAAGCTTTCTTT CASSPFSGTGFATEAFF - 17 TRBD1 TRBJ1-1 TRBV6-2/TRBV6-3
TGCGCCAGCAGCCAAGATTCCGGGACAGGGAAAAACATTCAGTACTTC CASSQDSGTGKNIQYF - 16 TRBD1 TRBJ2-4 TRBV4-1
TGTGCCAGCAGCCGGGACAGCGGGCGCTACGAGCAGTACTTC CASSRDSGRYEQYF - 14 - TRBJ2-7 TRBV5-6